This T cell receptor beta chain was captured in a study of Tregs in tolerant kidney transplant recipients. Study-level information: Mixed chimerism was transient after nonmyeloablative marrow transplants from related graft donors. General study findings and limits: In tolerant patients, donor-specific Tregs outgrew total Tregs, suggesting antigen-driven expansion.

The ends were cut back, 3 bases at V and 0 bases at J, with 5 bases in the middle. From germline, CDR1 is LNHDA and CDR2 SQIVND (reference sequence). The CDR3 consists of 13 residues. This clone was counted only a few times. As yet, its antigen is unknown. Clones were read by immunoSEQ multiplex PCR, and TCRdb kept only the in-frame ones, dropping some. The table includes some 71,000 clones, 70% to 90% detected once. The receptor was derived from a human donor who received a combined kidney and bone marrow transplant. This chain joins TRBV19 and TRBJ1-1; D unresolved. The input for sequencing was CD4+ T cells from blood, taken before the transplant. This chain's CDR3 is CASSIQMNTEAFF. The CDR3 DNA sequence: TGTGCCAGTAGTATTCAGATGAACACTGAAGCTTTCTTT.